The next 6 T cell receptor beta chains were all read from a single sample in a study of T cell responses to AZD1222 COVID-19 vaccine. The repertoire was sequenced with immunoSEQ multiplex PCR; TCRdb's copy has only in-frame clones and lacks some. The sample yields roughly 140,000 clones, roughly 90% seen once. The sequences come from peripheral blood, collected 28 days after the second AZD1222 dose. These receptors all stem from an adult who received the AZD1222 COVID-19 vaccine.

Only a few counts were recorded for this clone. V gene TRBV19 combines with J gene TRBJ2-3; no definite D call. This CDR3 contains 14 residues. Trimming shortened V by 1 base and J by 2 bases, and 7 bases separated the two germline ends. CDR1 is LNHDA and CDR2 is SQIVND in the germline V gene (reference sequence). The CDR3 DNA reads TGTGCCAGTAGTATAGTCCCTACCACAGATACGCAGTATTTT. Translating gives CASSIVPTTDTQYF.

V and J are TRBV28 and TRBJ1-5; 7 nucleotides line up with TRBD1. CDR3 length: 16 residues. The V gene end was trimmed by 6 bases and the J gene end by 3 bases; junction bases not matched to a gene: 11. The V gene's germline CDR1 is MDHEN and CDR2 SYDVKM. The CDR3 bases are TGTGCCAGCAGGGGACAGTCCCTTAGGTACAATCAGCCCCAGCATTTT. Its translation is CASRGQSLRYNQPQHF.

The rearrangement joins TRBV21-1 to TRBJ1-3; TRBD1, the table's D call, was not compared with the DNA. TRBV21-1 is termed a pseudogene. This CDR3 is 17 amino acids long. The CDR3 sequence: CASSKWKGQGVGNTIYF. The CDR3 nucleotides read TGTGCCAGCAGCAAATGGAAGGGACAGGGGGTAGGAAACACCATATATTTT.

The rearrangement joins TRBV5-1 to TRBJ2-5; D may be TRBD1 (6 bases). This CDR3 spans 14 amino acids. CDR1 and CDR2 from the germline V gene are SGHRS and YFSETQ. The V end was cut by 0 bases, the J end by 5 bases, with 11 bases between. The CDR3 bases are TGCGCCAGCAGCTTGGGACAGGCATCCGAGACCCAGTACTTC. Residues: CASSLGQASETQYF.

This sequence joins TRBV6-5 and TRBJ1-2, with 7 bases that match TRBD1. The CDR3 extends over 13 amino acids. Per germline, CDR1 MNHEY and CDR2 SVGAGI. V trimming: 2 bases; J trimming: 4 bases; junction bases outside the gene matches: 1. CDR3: CASSYAGGYGYTF. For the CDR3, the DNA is TGTGCCAGCAGTTACGCAGGGGGCTATGGCTACACCTTC.

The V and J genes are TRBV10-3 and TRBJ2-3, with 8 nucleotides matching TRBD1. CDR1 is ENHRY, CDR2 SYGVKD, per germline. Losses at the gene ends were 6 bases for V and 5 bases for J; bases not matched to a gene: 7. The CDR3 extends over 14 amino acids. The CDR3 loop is CAISLDRARDTQYF. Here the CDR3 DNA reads TGTGCCATCAGCCTGGACAGGGCTAGAGATACGCAGTATTTT.